Listed here are 13 T cell receptor beta chains from one sample, sequenced in a study of blood T cell repertoires in COVID-19. Libraries were prepared by immunoSEQ multiplex PCR; TCRdb keeps only in-frame clonotypes and omits some of them. This table has roughly 41,000 clones, around nine tenths appearing once. Sequencing used peripheral blood. The receptor source for this set is a man between 60 and 75 years old with acute or convalescent COVID-19.

The chain is built from TRBV2 and TRBJ1-4; maybe TRBD1 (5 bases). The CDR3 loop spans 14 amino acids. Germline V gene sequence: CDR1 SNHLY, CDR2 FYNNEI. The V gene lost 5 bases and the J gene lost 2 bases, with 9 bases spanning the gap. The CDR3 region has the DNA TGTGCCAGCAGTTCCGACAGTACTAATGAAAAACTGTTTTTT. Translated: CASSSDSTNEKLFF.

The gene calls are TRBV18 and TRBJ1-2; D ambiguous. This CDR3 comprises 11 residues. Germline-derived CDR1 and CDR2 are KGHSH and LQKENI. Trimming cost V 3 bases and J 4 bases, with 3 bases left between them. CDR3 sequence: CASSPSYGYTF. The CDR3 DNA reads TGTGCCAGCTCACCTAGCTATGGCTACACCTTC.

This chain links TRBV7-2 with TRBJ1-3; 9 nucleotides match TRBD1. Germline V CDR1 and CDR2: SGHTA, FQGNSA. Trimming took 2 bases from V and 2 from J; bases not matched to a gene: 10. There are 18 residues in the CDR3. CDR3 in DNA: TGTGCCAGCAGCTTATTCGAGGGACAGGGTTATGCTGGAAACACCATATATTTT. Its translation is CASSLFEGQGYAGNTIYF.

The chain is built from TRBV12-3 or TRBV12-4 and TRBJ1-1; 7 bases match TRBD1. V trimming: 7 bases; J trimming: 5 bases; junction bases outside the gene matches: 7. This CDR3 is built from 13 residues. Written as DNA, the CDR3 is TGTGCCAGCAACAAACAGGGGTGGACTGAAGCTTTCTTT. Translation: CASNKQGWTEAFF.

V and J are TRBV19 and TRBJ1-3; 7 bases line up with TRBD1. The CDR3 length is 15 residues. Germline V CDR1 and CDR2: LNHDA, SQIVND (reference sequence). The ends lost 4 bases at V and 0 bases at J; junction bases unmatched: 3. CDR3 coding DNA: TGTGCCAGTAGTACCAACAGGGGCTCTGGAAACACCATATATTTT. It yields the protein CASSTNRGSGNTIYF.

The chain combines TRBV5-6 with TRBJ1-1; D might be TRBD1 (5 bases). CDR1 and CDR2 from the germline V gene are SGHDT and YYEEEE. V was cut by 2 bases and J by 5 bases, with 10 bases left in between. The CDR3 runs 13 residues. CDR3 sequence (DNA): TGTGCCAGCAGCTTCCAGGGTGGGACTGAAGCTTTCTTT. Residues: CASSFQGGTEAFF.

This rearrangement joins TRBV9 to TRBJ1-2; D is uncertain. Trimming shortened V by 0 bases and J by 8 bases, and 8 bases separated the two germline ends. CDR3 length: 12 residues. Germline values: CDR1 SGDLS, CDR2 YYNGEE. The CDR3 DNA is TGTGCCAGCAGCGTAGGAGCGAGAGGCTACACCTTC. Translation gives CASSVGARGYTF.

The genes are TRBV29-1 and TRBJ1-6, with D possibly TRBD1 on 5 matching bases. V lost 4 bases, J lost 4 bases, and 8 bases lay in between. The CDR3 sequence is 13 residues long. Germline V CDR1 and CDR2: SQVTM, ANQGSEA. CDR3 residues: CSVAQGYNSPLHF. CDR3 nucleotide sequence: TGCAGCGTTGCCCAGGGTTATAATTCACCCCTCCACTTT.

This chain uses TRBV6-5 with TRBJ2-1; 11 nucleotides match TRBD2. The CDR3 contains 16 residues. V shed 4 bases, J shed 7 bases, and the junction held 9 bases outside the gene matches. CDR1 and CDR2 from the germline V gene are MNHEY and SVGAGI. The CDR3 DNA reads TGTGCCAGCAGTTTTGGGGTAGCGGGGGGGCTAAATGAGCAGTTCTTC. Amino acid sequence: CASSFGVAGGLNEQFF.

The chain uses TRBV19 and TRBJ1-2; TRBD1 aligns across 7 bases. Germline-derived CDR1 and CDR2 are LNHDA and SQIVND (reference sequence). The CDR3 has 15 residues. V trimming: 4 bases; J trimming: 4 bases; junction bases outside the gene matches: 9. The CDR3 coding sequence is TGTGCCAGTAGTACGAATCCCTCAGGGGGCTATGGCTACACCTTC. Protein sequence: CASSTNPSGGYGYTF.

The chain uses TRBV27 and TRBJ2-6; D unclear. CDR1 and CDR2 (germline): MNHEY, SMNVEV (reference sequence). The CDR3 sequence is 16 residues long. Trimming took 4 bases from V and 4 from J, leaving 14 bases between them. In DNA, the CDR3 is TGTGCCAGCAGTTCCGGTTCTAAAATGGGGGCCAACGTCCTGACTTTC. This encodes CASSSGSKMGANVLTF.

The chain carries TRBV9 and TRBJ2-2; 8 nucleotides agree with TRBD1. V lost 0 bases to trimming and J lost 4 bases; unmatched junction nucleotides: 2. The CDR3 totals 15 residues. Per germline, CDR1 SGDLS and CDR2 YYNGEE. The CDR3 bases are TGTGCCAGCAGCGTAGTGGACAGGGTCACCGGGGAGCTGTTTTTT. This codes for CASSVVDRVTGELFF.

The chain couples TRBV20-1 to TRBJ2-3; tentatively, D is TRBD2 (7 bases). Trimming took 3 bases from V and 3 from J, leaving 19 bases between them. Germline V lookup: CDR1 DFQATT, CDR2 SNEGSKA (reference sequence). The CDR3 runs to 16 residues. CDR3 DNA sequence: TGCAGTGCTAGTGGGATACTAGGGGGGGCAACAGATACGCAGTATTTT. This gives the protein CSASGILGGATDTQYF.